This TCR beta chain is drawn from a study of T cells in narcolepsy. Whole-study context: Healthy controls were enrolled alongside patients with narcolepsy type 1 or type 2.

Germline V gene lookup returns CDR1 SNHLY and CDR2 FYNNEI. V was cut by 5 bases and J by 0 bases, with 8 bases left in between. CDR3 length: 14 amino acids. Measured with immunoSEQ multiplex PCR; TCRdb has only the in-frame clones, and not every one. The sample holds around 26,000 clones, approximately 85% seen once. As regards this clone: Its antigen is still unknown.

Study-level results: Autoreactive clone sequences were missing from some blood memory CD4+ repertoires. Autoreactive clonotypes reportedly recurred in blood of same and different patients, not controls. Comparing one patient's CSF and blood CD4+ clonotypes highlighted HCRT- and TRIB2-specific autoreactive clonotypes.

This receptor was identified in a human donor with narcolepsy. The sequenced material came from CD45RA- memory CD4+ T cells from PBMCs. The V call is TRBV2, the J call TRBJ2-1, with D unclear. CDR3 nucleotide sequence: TGTGCCAGCAGTAAAGAGAGCTCCTACAATGAGCAGTTCTTC. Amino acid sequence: CASSKESSYNEQFF.